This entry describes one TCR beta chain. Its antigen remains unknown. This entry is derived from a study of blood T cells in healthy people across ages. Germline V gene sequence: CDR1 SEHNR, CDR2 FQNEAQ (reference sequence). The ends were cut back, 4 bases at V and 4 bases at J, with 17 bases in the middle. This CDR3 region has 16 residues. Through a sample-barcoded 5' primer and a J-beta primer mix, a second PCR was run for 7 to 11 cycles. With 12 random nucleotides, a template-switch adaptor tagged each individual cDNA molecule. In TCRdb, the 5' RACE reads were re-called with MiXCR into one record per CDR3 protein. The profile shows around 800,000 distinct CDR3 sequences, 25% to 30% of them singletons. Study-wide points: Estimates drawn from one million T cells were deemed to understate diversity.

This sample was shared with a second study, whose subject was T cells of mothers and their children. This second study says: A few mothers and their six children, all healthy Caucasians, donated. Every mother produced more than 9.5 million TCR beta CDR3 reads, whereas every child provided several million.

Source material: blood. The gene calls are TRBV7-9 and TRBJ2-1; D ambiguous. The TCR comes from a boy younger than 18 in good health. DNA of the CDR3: TGTGCCAGCAGCTCGCGTACGAGACCGCGATACAATGAGCAGTTCTTC. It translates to CASSSRTRPRYNEQFF. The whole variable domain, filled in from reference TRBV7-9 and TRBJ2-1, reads DTGVSQNPRHKITKRGQNVTFRCDPISEHNRLYWYRQTLGQGPEFLTYFQNEAQLEKSRLLSDRFSAERPKGSFSTLEIQRTEQGDSAMYLCASSSRTRPRYNEQFFGPGTRLTVL.